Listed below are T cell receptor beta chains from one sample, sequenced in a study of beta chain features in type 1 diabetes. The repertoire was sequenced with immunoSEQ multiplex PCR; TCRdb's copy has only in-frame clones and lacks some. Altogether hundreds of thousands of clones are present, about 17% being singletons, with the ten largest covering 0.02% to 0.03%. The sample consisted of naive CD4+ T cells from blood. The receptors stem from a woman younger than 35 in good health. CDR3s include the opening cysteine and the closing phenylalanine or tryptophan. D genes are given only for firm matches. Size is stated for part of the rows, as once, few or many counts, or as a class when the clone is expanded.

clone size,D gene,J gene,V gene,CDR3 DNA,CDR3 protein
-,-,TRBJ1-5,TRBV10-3,TGTGCCATCAGTGAGAACAGGGATGGCAATCAGCCCCAGCATTTT,CAISENRDGNQPQHF
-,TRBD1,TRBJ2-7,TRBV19,TGTGCCAGAGACAGGGGGTTCCCAGCCCTAGTAGGGCAGTACTTC,CARDRGFPALVGQYF
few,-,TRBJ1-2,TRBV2,TGTGCCAGCCTGCGGGGCAGGTTGGGGGACTATGGCTACACCTTC,CASLRGRLGDYGYTF
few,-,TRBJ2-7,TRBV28,TGTGCCAGCAAAGAGGGGAGTGAGTACGAGCAGTACTTC,CASKEGSEYEQYF
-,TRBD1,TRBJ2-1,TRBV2,TGTGCCAGCAGGGGACAGGGGGCACGAAATGAGCAGTTCTTC,CASRGQGARNEQFF
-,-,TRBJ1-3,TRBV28,TGTGCGGAAGGGCGAAACACCATATATTTT,CAEGRNTIYF
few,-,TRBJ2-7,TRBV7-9,TGTGCCAGCAGCCCCCATGGGGACGAGCAGTACTTC,CASSPHGDEQYF
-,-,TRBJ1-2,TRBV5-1,TGCGCCAGCAGCCCGGAGCGAAGTTACTATGGCTACACCTTC,CASSPERSYYGYTF
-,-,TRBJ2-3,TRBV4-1,TGCGCCAGCAGCCAACGGAACACAGATACGCAGTATTTT,CASSQRNTDTQYF
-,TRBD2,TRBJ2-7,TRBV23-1,TGCGCCAGCAGTTCTCCTAGCGGATACCAGTTCCAGGCCTACGAGCAGTACTTC,CASSSPSGYQFQAYEQYF
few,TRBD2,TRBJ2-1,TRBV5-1,TGCGCCAGCAGCCTGGGACTAGCGGGAGTGGATGAGCAGTTCTTC,CASSLGLAGVDEQFF
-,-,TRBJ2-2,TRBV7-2,TGTGCCAGCAGCTTGACGGGGTCCTACGCCGGGGAGCTGTTTTTT,CASSLTGSYAGELFF
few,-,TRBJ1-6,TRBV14,TGTGCCAGCAGCCAAGATCGGGGGCCCTATAATTCACCCCTCCACTTT,CASSQDRGPYNSPLHF
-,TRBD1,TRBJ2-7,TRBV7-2,TGTGCCAGCAGCCCGACCGGGACAGACTACCACGAGCAGTACTTC,CASSPTGTDYHEQYF
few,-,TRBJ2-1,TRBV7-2,TGTGCCAGCAGCTTAGCGGTTTTTGGGGGCAGGGCGAGCTCCTACAATGAGCAGTTCTTC,CASSLAVFGGRASSYNEQFF
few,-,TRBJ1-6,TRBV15,TGTGCCACCAGTCGGACCCGACAGGATTCACCCCTCCACTTT,CATSRTRQDSPLHF
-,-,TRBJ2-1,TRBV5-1,TGCGCCAGCCACGTTATAGACAGGTCATTTAGCAATGAGCAGTTCTTC,CASHVIDRSFSNEQFF
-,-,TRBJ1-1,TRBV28,TGTGCCAGCAGTCAGGGGACGCTTTCTCCTGAAGCTTTCTTT,CASSQGTLSPEAFF
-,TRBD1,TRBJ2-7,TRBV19,TGTGCCAGTAGTGACCGGACAGGGGACGAGCAGTACTTC,CASSDRTGDEQYF
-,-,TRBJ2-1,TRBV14,TGTGCCAGCAGCCTTGGACACTACAATGAGCAGTTCTTC,CASSLGHYNEQFF
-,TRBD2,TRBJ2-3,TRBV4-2,TGTGCCAGCAGCCAAGCCCTGGGACTAGCGGGAGTGGGGGTTCAGGATACGCAGTATTTT,CASSQALGLAGVGVQDTQYF
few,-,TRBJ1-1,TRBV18,TGTGCCAGCTCACCGAGCGAGGGGGCTGAAGCTTTCTTT,CASSPSEGAEAFF
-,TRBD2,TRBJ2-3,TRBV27,TGTGCCAGCAGTATTCGGACTAGCGGGTTTGCAGATACGCAGTATTTT,CASSIRTSGFADTQYF
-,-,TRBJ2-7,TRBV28,TGTGCCAGCAGTTATTTGACTAGTGGAGACGAGCAGTACTTC,CASSYLTSGDEQYF
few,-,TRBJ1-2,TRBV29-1,TGCAGCGTTGAAGATCCCCGGGTTCGAGGTTATAACTATGGCTACACCTTC,CSVEDPRVRGYNYGYTF
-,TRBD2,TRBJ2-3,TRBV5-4,TGTGCCAGCAGCCCGCCACTAGCGGGAGCGGGAGATACGCAGTATTTT,CASSPPLAGAGDTQYF
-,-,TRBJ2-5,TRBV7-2,TGTGCCAGCAGCGTATTAAACTTGGAGGGAGGGACCCAGTACTTC,CASSVLNLEGGTQYF
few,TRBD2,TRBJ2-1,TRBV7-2,TGTGCCAGCAGCTTAGCGGTAGCGGGAAGGCAGTTCTTC,CASSLAVAGRQFF
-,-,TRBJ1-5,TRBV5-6,TGTGCCAGCAGCTTGGGGCAGGGGTCCAATCAGCCCCAGCATTTT,CASSLGQGSNQPQHF
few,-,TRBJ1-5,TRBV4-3,TGCGCCAGCAGCCAAGATATTGGGGGCCCACAGCCCCAGCATTTT,CASSQDIGGPQPQHF
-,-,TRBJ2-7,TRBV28,TGTGCCAGCAGTTCCCCCCCGGTATACGAGCAGTACTTC,CASSSPPVYEQYF